This is a list of T cell receptor beta chains from one sample in a study of cytomegalovirus exposure and HLA in healthy donors. TCRdb's table, derived via immunoSEQ multiplex PCR, lists solely in-frame clones and lacks some. The sample carries some 120,000 clones, 17% recorded once. The sample taken for sequencing was PBMCs. The receptor source for this set is a female donor in good health and CMV-seropositive. CDR3s include the opening cysteine and the closing phenylalanine or tryptophan. Only some rows state a clone size, as once, few, many or a class for expanded clones.

>.|TRBV19|TRBJ2-7
CASSIGSEEQYF
>few|TRBV7-2|TRBJ2-2
CASSKDRGAPVTGELFF
>.|TRBV11-3|TRBJ2-3
CASSLPPADTQYF
>.|TRBV7-9|TRBJ2-1
CASSYDLSSYNEQFF
>.|TRBV10-3|TRBJ2-3
CAISSRQGRSLQDTQYF
>few|TRBV4-3|TRBJ1-4
CASSRYRGQTNEKLFF
>few|TRBV30|TRBJ2-7
CAWSKSGGNEQYF
>few|TRBV5-1|TRBJ1-2
CASTLENEGYTF
>few|TRBV5-1|TRBJ2-7
CASSLGTGGYEQYF
>.|TRBV14|TRBJ1-1
CASSARSLDTEAFF
>.|TRBV6-7|TRBJ1-1
CASSFDRDRGNTEAFF
>.|TRBV5-6|TRBJ2-7
CASSPTRLGSYEQYF
>.|TRBV2|TRBJ2-7
CASMGPRGGGQYF
>few|TRBV15|TRBJ2-7
CATSRYQGENEQYF
>.|TRBV6-1|TRBJ2-2
CASSEGLLASGELFF
>few|TRBV5-1|TRBJ1-2
CASSPGTVLLVYGYTF
>.|TRBV5-6|TRBJ2-7
CASSLDRGPYYEQYF
>.|TRBV11-2|TRBJ2-3
CASSQGPERGTDTQYF
>.|TRBV5-4|TRBJ1-4
CASSPDTTNEKLFF
>.|TRBV9|TRBJ2-5
CASSSWDKETQYF
>.|TRBV2|TRBJ1-2
CASSKGTARERFYGYTF
>.|TRBV9|TRBJ1-1
CASSDQDRDRRGTEAFF
>few|TRBV20-1|TRBJ1-3
CSARRGNTIYF
>few|TRBV21-1|TRBJ1-3
CASSKVFGAPGTPQDTIYF
>few|TRBV1|TRBJ1-2
CTSRTDRREFYYGYTF
>.|TRBV5-6|TRBJ2-1
CASSLDRAYEQFF
>.|TRBV30|TRBJ1-1
CAWQGQLNTEAFF
>.|TRBV7-9|TRBJ2-3
CASSSTTGVGDTQYF
>few|TRBV30|TRBJ2-5
CAWGIDRAEYF
>once|TRBV28|TRBJ2-1
CASRKRGTNYNEQFF
>few|TRBV9|TRBJ1-2
CASSFQTGTGVGYTF
>few|TRBV6-1|TRBJ2-3
CASSSGVTQYF
>.|TRBV6-6|TRBJ2-2
CASSPTRGAGELFF
>few|TRBV27|TRBJ1-3
CASSRDRGFGNTIYF